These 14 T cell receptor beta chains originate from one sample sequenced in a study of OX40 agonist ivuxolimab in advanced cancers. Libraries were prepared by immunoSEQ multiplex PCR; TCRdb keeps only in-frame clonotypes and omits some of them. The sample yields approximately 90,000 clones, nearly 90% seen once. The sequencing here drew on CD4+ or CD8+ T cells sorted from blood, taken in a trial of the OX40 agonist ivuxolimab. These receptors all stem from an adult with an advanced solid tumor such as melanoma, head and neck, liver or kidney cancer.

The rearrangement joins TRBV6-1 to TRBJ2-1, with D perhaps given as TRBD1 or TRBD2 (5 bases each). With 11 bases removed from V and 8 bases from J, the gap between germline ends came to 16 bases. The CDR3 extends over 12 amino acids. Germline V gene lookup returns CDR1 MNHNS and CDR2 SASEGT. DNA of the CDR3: TGTGCCGGCCGGGACCCAGAGGATGAGCAGTTCTTC. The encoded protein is CAGRDPEDEQFF.

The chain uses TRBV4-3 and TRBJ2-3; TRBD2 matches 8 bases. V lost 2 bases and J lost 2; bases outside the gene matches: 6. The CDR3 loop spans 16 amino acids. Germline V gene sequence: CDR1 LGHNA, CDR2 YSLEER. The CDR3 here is CASSQSGGSPTDTQYF. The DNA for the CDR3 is TGCGCCAGCAGCCAAAGCGGGGGAAGCCCCACAGATACGCAGTATTTT.

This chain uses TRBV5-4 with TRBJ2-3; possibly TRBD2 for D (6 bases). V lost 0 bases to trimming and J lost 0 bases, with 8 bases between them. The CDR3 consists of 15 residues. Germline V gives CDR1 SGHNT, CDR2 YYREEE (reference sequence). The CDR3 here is CASSLERASTDTQYF. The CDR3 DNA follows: TGTGCCAGCAGCTTGGAGCGGGCAAGCACAGATACGCAGTATTTT.

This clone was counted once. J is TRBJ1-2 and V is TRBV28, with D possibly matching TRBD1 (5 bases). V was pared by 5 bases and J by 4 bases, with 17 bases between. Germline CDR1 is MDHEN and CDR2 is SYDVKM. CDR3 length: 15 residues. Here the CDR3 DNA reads TGTGCCAGCAGTCCGTACTACAGGTCTGTCTATGGCTACACCTTC. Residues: CASSPYYRSVYGYTF.

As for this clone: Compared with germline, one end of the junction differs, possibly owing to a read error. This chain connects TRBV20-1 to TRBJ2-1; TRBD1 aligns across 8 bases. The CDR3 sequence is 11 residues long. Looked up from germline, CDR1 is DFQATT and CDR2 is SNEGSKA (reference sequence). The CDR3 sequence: CSARDRDRLVF. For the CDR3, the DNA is TGCAGTGCTAGAGACCGGGACAGGTTAGTCTTC.

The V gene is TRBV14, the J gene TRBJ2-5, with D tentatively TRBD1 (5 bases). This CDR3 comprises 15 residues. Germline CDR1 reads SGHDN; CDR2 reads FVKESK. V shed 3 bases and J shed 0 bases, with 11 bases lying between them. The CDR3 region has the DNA TGTGCCAGCAGCCAGCTGACAGTCTACCAAGAGACCCAGTACTTC. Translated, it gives CASSQLTVYQETQYF.

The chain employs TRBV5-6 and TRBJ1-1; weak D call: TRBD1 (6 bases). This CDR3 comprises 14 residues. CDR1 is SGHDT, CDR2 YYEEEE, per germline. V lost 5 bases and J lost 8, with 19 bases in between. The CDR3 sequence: CASRVGGEEPEAFF. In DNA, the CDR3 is TGTGCCAGCAGGGTCGGGGGCGAGGAACCCGAAGCTTTCTTT.

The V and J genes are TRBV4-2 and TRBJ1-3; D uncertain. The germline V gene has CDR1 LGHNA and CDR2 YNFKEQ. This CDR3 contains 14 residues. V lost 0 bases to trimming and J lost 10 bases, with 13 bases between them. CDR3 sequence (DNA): TGTGCCAGCAGCCAAGAAACAGCCGGTGGAACCATATATTTT. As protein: CASSQETAGGTIYF.

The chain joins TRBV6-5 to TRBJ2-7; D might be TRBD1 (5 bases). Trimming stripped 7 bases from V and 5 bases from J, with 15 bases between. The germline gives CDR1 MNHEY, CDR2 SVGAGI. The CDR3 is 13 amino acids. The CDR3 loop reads CASKRGKVHEQYF. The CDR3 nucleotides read TGTGCCAGCAAAAGGGGAAAAGTACACGAGCAGTACTTC.

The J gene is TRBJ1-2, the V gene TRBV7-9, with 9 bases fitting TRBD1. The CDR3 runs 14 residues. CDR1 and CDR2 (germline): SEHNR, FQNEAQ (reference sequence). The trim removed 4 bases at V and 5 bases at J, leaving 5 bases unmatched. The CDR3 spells CASSSQGAGYGYTF. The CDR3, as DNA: TGTGCCAGCAGCTCACAGGGGGCAGGGTATGGCTACACCTTC.

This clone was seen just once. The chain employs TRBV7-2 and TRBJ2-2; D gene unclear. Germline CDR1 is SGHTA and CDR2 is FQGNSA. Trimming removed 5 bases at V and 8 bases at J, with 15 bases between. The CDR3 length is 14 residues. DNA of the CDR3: TGTGCCAGCAGCCGTCTGACCGCTACGGGGGAGCTGTTTTTT. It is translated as CASSRLTATGELFF.

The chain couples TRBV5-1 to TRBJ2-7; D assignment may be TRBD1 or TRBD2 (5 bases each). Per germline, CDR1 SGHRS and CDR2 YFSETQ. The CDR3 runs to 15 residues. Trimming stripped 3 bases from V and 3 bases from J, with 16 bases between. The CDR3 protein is CASSSLTGTIYEQYF. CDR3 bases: TGCGCCAGCAGCTCCCTTACCGGGACCATCTACGAGCAGTACTTC.

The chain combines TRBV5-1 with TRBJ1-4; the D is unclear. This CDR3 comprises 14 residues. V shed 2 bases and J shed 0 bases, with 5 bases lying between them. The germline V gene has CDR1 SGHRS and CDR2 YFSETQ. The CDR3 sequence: CASSFSTTNEKLFF. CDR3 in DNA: TGCGCCAGCAGCTTCTCAACAACTAATGAAAAACTGTTTTTT.

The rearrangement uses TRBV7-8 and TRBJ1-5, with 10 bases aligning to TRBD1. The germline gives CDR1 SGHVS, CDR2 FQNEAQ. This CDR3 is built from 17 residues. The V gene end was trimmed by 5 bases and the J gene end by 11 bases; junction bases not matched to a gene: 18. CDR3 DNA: TGTGCCAGCAGCATCAAGGCCGCTGGGACAGGGGACGGAGCCCAGCATTTT. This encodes CASSIKAAGTGDGAQHF.